One sample yielded the 8 T cell receptor beta chains listed below, sequenced in a study of CD8 T cells in ankylosing spondylitis. TCRdb re-called the 5' RACE reads through MiXCR, storing one row per CDR3 protein. Here the sample spans about 240,000 distinct CDR3 sequences, around a tenth being singletons. Material for sequencing was blood, either unsorted or a sorted T cell fraction (not recorded which). Receptors were obtained from a male donor with ankylosing spondylitis or in good health (not recorded which).

In nucleotides, the CDR3 is TGTGCCAGCAGTACCGGGACAGGGTTTGGGGCTGGAAACACCATATATTTT. It translates to CASSTGTGFGAGNTIYF. This rearrangement joins TRBV28 to TRBJ1-3; 9 bases are shared with TRBD1. Germline V CDR1 and CDR2: MDHEN, SYDVKM. With V trimmed by 5 bases and J by 2 bases, 10 bases remained unmatched. CDR3 size: 17 residues.

This clonotype was picked up a small number of times. The chain combines TRBV7-2 with TRBJ2-2; D possibly corresponds to TRBD2 (5 bases). Germline CDR1 is SGHTA and CDR2 is FQGNSA. The V gene lost 0 bases and the J gene lost 5 bases, with 10 bases spanning the gap. The CDR3 runs 15 residues. CDR3 protein: CASSLARGLTGELFF. CDR3 nucleotides: TGTGCCAGCAGCTTAGCGCGCGGGCTGACCGGGGAGCTGTTTTTT.

Points on this clonotype: Being one base from a much bigger clone, this may be a read error. The chain couples TRBV10-2 to TRBJ1-3, with a possible D match to TRBD1 (5 bases). This CDR3 is 14 amino acids long. Germline assignment: CDR1 WSHSY and CDR2 SAAADI. Trimming pared 8 bases from V and 0 bases from J, leaving 11 bases between. The CDR3 sequence is CASLQDASGNTIYF. In nucleotides, the CDR3 is TGCGCCAGCCTACAGGATGCCTCTGGAAACACCATATATTTT.

This clonotype was recorded at least ten times. V gene TRBV20-1 combines with J gene TRBJ2-7; 10 bases agree with TRBD2. The germline V gene has CDR1 DFQATT and CDR2 SNEGSKA (reference sequence). The J segment lost 6 bases and the V segment lost 5 bases, leaving 4 bases of the junction unmatched. The length of the CDR3 is 12 residues. CDR3 sequence: CSAASGSTEQYF. The CDR3 DNA follows: TGCAGTGCTGCTAGCGGGAGTACCGAGCAGTACTTC.

This clonotype was detected many times. V usage is TRBV5-1 and J usage is TRBJ2-7, with 11 bases matching TRBD2. CDR3 length: 18 residues. The V gene's germline CDR1 is SGHRS and CDR2 YFSETQ. V lost 3 bases, J lost 1 base, and 12 bases stayed unmatched. CDR3 loop: CASSSGLAVYEPSYEQYF. For the CDR3, the DNA is TGCGCCAGCAGCTCGGGACTAGCGGTGTATGAACCTTCCTACGAGCAGTACTTC. Variable domain in full (rest from reference TRBV5-1 and TRBJ2-7): KAGVTQTPRYLIKTRGQQVTLSCSPISGHRSVSWYQQTPGQGLQFLFEYFSETQRNKGNFPGRFSGRQFSNSRSEMNVSTLELGDSALYLCASSSGLAVYEPSYEQYFGPGTRLTVT.

In this sample, this clonotype turned up a few times. The chain couples TRBV6-1 to TRBJ1-1, with TRBD1 as a possible D gene (6 bases). The CDR3 runs 13 residues. Germline V gives CDR1 MNHNS, CDR2 SASEGT. V was trimmed by 7 bases and J by 2 bases, leaving 11 bases between them. DNA of the CDR3: TGTGCCAGCAAGCTACAGGGTAACACTGAAGCTTTCTTT. Protein: CASKLQGNTEAFF.

V gene TRBV13 combines with J gene TRBJ2-1; 10 bases line up with TRBD2. This CDR3 is 17 amino acids long. The germline CDR1 and CDR2 sequences are PRHDT and FYEKMQ (reference sequence). This CDR3 reads CTISLGLAGAESNEQFF. CDR3 sequence (DNA): TGTACCATCAGTTTGGGCCTAGCGGGAGCGGAAAGTAATGAGCAGTTCTTC.

J is TRBJ2-1 and V is TRBV2; D uncertain. Per germline, CDR1 SNHLY and CDR2 FYNNEI. The CDR3 has 13 residues. The ends were cut back, 4 bases at V and 13 bases at J, with 17 bases in the middle. The DNA for the CDR3 is TGTGCCAGCAGTGCTTCGGGTCTCGAAGGACAGTTCTTC. Translated, it gives CASSASGLEGQFF.